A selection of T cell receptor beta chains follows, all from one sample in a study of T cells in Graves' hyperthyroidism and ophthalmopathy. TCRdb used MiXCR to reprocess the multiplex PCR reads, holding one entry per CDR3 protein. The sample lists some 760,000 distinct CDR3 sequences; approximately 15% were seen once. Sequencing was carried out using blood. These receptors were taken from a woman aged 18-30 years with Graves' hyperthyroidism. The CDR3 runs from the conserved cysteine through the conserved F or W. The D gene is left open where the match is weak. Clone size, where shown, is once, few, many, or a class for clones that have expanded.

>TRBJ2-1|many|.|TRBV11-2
TGTGCCAGCAGCGGGAGAGCCCTCTACAATGAGCAGTTCTTC
CASSGRALYNEQFF
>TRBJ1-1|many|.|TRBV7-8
TGTGCCAGCAGCATACAACAGATTGAAGCTTTCTTT
CASSIQQIEAFF
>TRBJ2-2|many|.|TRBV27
TGTGCCAGCAGTTTCAGCAGGGGAGATGGGCACGGGGAGCTGTTTTTT
CASSFSRGDGHGELFF
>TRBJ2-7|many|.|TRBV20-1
TGCAGTGCTTCCCGCGCGGAGAGAACCTACGAGCAGTACTTC
CSASRAERTYEQYF
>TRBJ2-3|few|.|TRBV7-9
TGTGCCAGCAGCCCCCGATTGAGACTCACAGATACGCAGTATTTT
CASSPRLRLTDTQYF
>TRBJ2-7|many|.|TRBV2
TGTGCCAGCAGTGAACAAGGCTACGAGCAGTACTTC
CASSEQGYEQYF
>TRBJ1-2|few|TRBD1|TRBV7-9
TGTGCCAGCAGCTTTTCAGGGGACAGGGTCCATTATGGCTACACCTTC
CASSFSGDRVHYGYTF
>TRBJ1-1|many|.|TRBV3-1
TGTGCCAGCAGCCAAATTGGGAAGGCTTTCTTT
CASSQIGKAFF
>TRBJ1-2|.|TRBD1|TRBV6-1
TGTGCCAGCAGCCAGGAGGGGGCCGCCTACTATGGCTACACCTTC
CASSQEGAAYYGYTF
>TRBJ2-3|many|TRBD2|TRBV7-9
TGTGCCAGCAGCTCCTTCTCGGCGGGAGGGCCAGGAGATACGCAGTATTTT
CASSSFSAGGPGDTQYF
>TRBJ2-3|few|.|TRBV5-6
TGTGCCAGCAGCCCCGGGGCCCCCCTGGGGCAGTATTTT
CASSPGAPLGQYF
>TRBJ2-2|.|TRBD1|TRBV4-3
TGCGCCAGCAGCCCCGCCGGGACAGGGGTCGGGGAGCTGTTTTTT
CASSPAGTGVGELFF
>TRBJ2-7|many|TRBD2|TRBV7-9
TGTGCCAGCAGCTTAGGACCGGGAGGCGAGCAGTACTTC
CASSLGPGGEQYF
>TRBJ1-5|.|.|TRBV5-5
TGTGCCAGCAGGCAAGGCGGGGACGGTCAGCCCCAGCATTTT
CASRQGGDGQPQHF
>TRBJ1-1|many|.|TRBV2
TGTGCCAGCAGTGAATTACAGATGAACACTGAAGCTTTCTTT
CASSELQMNTEAFF
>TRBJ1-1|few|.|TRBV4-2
TGTGCCAGCAGCCAGGGAATCCTCGAAGCTTTCTTT
CASSQGILEAFF
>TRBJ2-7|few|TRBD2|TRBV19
TGTGCCAGTAGTAGGGCGGGGGAGGGAGCCTACGAGCAGTACTTC
CASSRAGEGAYEQYF
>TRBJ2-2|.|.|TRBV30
TGTGCCTGGAGTGTACTCCCCCGGGGACCGTTTTTT
CAWSVLPRGPFF
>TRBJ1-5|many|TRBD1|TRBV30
TGTGCCTGGAGTAGGGACAGGAGAAATCAGCCCCAGCATTTT
CAWSRDRRNQPQHF
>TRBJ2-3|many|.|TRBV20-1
TGCAGTGCCCCCCGCGGGTGGGCGGGTGGACCGGGTGGTGATACGCAGTATTTT
CSAPRGWAGGPGGDTQYF
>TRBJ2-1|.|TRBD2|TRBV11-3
TGTGCCAGCGGCTTATCGGGACTAGCGGGAGGCAATGAGCAGTTCTTC
CASGLSGLAGGNEQFF
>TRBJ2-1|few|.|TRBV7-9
TGTGCCAGCAGCTTCCTTGCGGACCAGTTAACAGCCAACAATGAGCAGTTCTTC
CASSFLADQLTANNEQFF
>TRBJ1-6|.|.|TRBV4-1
TGCGCCAGCAGCCAGGGGGTCCGGTCACCCCTCCACTTT
CASSQGVRSPLHF
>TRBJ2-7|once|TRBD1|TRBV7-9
TGTGCCAGCAGCATTTTCCTGACAGGGGGGAAGGACGAGCAGTACTTC
CASSIFLTGGKDEQYF
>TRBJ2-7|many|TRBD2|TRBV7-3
TGTGCCAGCAGCAAAACTAGCGGGAGGGGCTACGAGCAGTACTTC
CASSKTSGRGYEQYF
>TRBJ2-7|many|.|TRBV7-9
TGTGCCAGCAGCTTAGCTGGGCTGATCTACGAGCAGTACTTC
CASSLAGLIYEQYF
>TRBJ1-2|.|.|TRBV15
TGTGCCACCAGCAGAGGTAGCGGGAAGGGTGGCTACACCTTC
CATSRGSGKGGYTF
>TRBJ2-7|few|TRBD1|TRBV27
TGTGCCAGCGCCCGCGACAGGGGGCTAGACGAGCAGTACTTC
CASARDRGLDEQYF
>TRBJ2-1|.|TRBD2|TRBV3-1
TGTGCCAGCAGCCAAGGACTAGCGGAGGTCTCGGAGCAGTTCTTC
CASSQGLAEVSEQFF
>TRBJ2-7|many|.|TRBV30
TGTGCCTGGAGTGTACAGGCCTACTACGAGCAGTACTTC
CAWSVQAYYEQYF
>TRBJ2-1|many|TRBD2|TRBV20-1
TGCAGTGCCCTAGACTGGGGACTAGGCTCCTACAATGAGCAGTTCTTC
CSALDWGLGSYNEQFF
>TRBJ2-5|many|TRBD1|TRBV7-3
TGTGCCAGCAGCGCCGGACAGGTCGAGGCGACCCAGTACTTC
CASSAGQVEATQYF
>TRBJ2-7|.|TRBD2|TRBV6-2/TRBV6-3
TGTGCCAGCAGACTCCGGACTAGCGGGGCGGGGTACGAGCAGTACTTC
CASRLRTSGAGYEQYF
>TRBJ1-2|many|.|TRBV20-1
TGCAGTGCTAGAGACGCTCTGAAGGCAGCTGCCGACTATGGCTACACCTTC
CSARDALKAAADYGYTF
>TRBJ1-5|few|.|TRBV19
TGTGCCAGTACCCCAGGCATTCACATACGGCAGCCCCAGCATTTT
CASTPGIHIRQPQHF
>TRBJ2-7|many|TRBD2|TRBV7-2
TGTGCCAGCAGCCCTTCACTAGCGGGGTACGAGCAGTACTTC
CASSPSLAGYEQYF
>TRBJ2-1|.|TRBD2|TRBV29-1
TGCAGCGTTGTTAGCGGGCTAGCGGGCACCTACAATGAGCAGTTCTTC
CSVVSGLAGTYNEQFF
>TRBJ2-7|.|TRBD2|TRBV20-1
TGCAGTGCAAGACCCTCTAGCGGGAGCGACGAGCAGTACTTC
CSARPSSGSDEQYF
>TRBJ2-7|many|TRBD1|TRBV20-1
TGCAGTGCTAGAGATCCGGGGCAGGGGGCCGGACCATCCTACGAGCAGTACTTC
CSARDPGQGAGPSYEQYF
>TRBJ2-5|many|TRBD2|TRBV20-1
TGCAGTGCTAGCGGTTCTAGCGGGAATTGGGAGACCCAGTACTTC
CSASGSSGNWETQYF
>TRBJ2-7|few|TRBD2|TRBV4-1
TGCGCCAGCAGCTTTGGACTAGCGCCTTCCTACGAGCAGTACTTC
CASSFGLAPSYEQYF